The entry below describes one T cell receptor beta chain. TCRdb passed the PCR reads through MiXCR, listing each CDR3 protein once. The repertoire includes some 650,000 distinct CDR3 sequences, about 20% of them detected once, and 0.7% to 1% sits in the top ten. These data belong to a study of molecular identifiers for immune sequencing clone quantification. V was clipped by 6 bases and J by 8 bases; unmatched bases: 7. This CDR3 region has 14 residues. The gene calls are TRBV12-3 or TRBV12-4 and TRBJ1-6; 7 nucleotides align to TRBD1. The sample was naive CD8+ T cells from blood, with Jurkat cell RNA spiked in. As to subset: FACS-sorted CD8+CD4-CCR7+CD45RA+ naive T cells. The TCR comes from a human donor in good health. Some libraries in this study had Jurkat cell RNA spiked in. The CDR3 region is CASRKSGGYSPLHF. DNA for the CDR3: TGTGCCAGCAGGAAATCAGGGGGATATTCACCCCTCCACTTT.